This TCR beta chain was found in a study of response to subunit inactivated influenza vaccine. TCRdb re-called the RT-PCR reads through MiXCR, storing one row per CDR3 protein. The sample carries roughly 170,000 distinct CDR3 sequences, around 9% recorded once. The germline V gene has CDR1 DFQATT and CDR2 SNEGSKA (reference sequence). This CDR3 has 13 residues. After removal of 7 bases from V and 5 bases from J, the junction contained 9 bases not matched to a gene. The TCR sequence derives from a middle-aged man who received an inactivated influenza vaccine. Sequences were derived from non-naive T cells sorted from PBMCs, sampled on the day of vaccination. The chain is built from TRBV20-1 and TRBJ2-3; 7 bases agree with TRBD1. CDR3 nucleotides: TGCAGTGTTGAGAGGGGGCGCGAAGATACGCAGTATTTT. It specifies CSVERGREDTQYF.